A selection of T cell receptor beta chains follows, all from one sample in a study of T-cell reconstitution after alpha-beta-depleted transplantation in children. MiXCR, applied by TCRdb to the PCR reads, yields one record per CDR3 protein. The sample holds some 300,000 distinct CDR3 sequences, about 7.3% seen once. This sample comprised peripheral blood, obtained 360 days after TCRalphabeta/CD19-depleted stem cell transplant. The origin of the receptors is a female patient under 10 years old who had a stem cell transplant for Fanconi anemia, so the T cells may come from the graft donor. CDR3s include the opening cysteine and the closing phenylalanine or tryptophan. A D gene is named only where the DNA matches it firmly. A clone size is listed for some rows: how often the clone was seen (once, few, many), or a class if it is expanded.

j_gene | abundance | d_gene | v_gene | CDR3aa | CDR3nt
TRBJ2-3 | many | . | TRBV7-6 | CASSWLGGGSSTDTQYF | TGTGCCAGCAGCTGGCTAGGAGGGGGTTCGAGCACAGATACGCAGTATTTT
TRBJ2-5 | . | TRBD1 | TRBV18 | CASSTLDRAKTQYF | TGTGCCAGCTCAACGCTCGACAGGGCCAAGACCCAGTACTTC
TRBJ1-2 | many | . | TRBV25-1 | CASSESGGPNYGYTF | TGTGCCAGCAGTGAATCGGGGGGGCCCAACTATGGCTACACCTTC
TRBJ2-2 | few | TRBD1 | TRBV7-9 | CASSFPPWGQGAGELFF | TGTGCCAGCAGCTTCCCTCCTTGGGGACAGGGAGCCGGGGAGCTGTTTTTT
TRBJ2-1 | few | . | TRBV12-3/TRBV12-4 | CASSFPLNEQFF | TGTGCCAGCAGTTTTCCTTTAAATGAGCAGTTCTTC
TRBJ2-1 | . | . | TRBV6-2/TRBV6-3 | CASSYSTPTYNEQFF | TGTGCCAGCAGTTACTCGACCCCCACATACAATGAGCAGTTCTTC
TRBJ2-2 | many | TRBD2 | TRBV12-3/TRBV12-4 | CASSSGGGPWTGELFF | TGTGCCAGCAGTTCCGGGGGGGGGCCGTGGACCGGGGAGCTGTTTTTT
TRBJ1-1 | many | . | TRBV12-3/TRBV12-4 | CASTNQGIGTEAFF | TGTGCCAGCACCAACCAGGGGATCGGCACTGAAGCTTTCTTT
TRBJ1-1 | few | . | TRBV7-9 | CASSLFAHTEAFF | TGTGCCAGCAGCTTATTCGCTCACACTGAAGCTTTCTTT
TRBJ1-1 | many | . | TRBV7-9 | CASSLGWSEAYEAFF | TGTGCCAGCAGCTTAGGGTGGTCGGAAGCGTATGAAGCTTTCTTT
TRBJ1-1 | many | . | TRBV7-2 | CASSFPVNTEAFF | TGTGCCAGCAGCTTTCCGGTGAACACTGAAGCTTTCTTT
TRBJ2-7 | many | TRBD1 | TRBV15 | CATSTKTGVYEQYF | TGTGCCACCAGCACAAAGACAGGGGTCTACGAGCAGTACTTC
TRBJ1-6 | many | . | TRBV5-1 | CASSLVLSASSPLHF | TGCGCCAGCAGCTTGGTCCTCTCAGCGAGTTCACCCCTCCACTTT
TRBJ2-7 | many | . | TRBV30 | CASLSSYEQYF | TGTGCCAGTCTGAGCTCCTACGAGCAGTACTTC
TRBJ2-7 | . | TRBD2 | TRBV6-1 | CASKSSGTSGIYEQYF | TGTGCCAGCAAATCCTCCGGGACTAGCGGAATCTACGAGCAGTACTTC
TRBJ2-7 | many | . | TRBV28 | CASSLDPGQQYEQYF | TGTGCCAGCAGTTTAGACCCGGGACAACAGTACGAGCAGTACTTC
TRBJ2-1 | many | . | TRBV5-1 | CASSSPLHSTSYNEQFF | TGCGCCAGCAGCTCCCCACTCCATAGCACCTCCTACAATGAGCAGTTCTTC
TRBJ2-3 | . | . | TRBV3-1 | CACSPVDTRTDTQYF | TGTGCCTGCTCCCCGGTAGACACCCGCACAGATACGCAGTATTTT
TRBJ2-3 | . | . | TRBV6-2/TRBV6-3 | CASSQLTSSLKFDTQYF | TGTGCCAGCAGTCAGCTAACTAGTTCTTTGAAATTTGATACGCAGTATTTT
TRBJ2-2 | many | . | TRBV6-5 | CASRRSRNTGELFF | TGTGCCAGCAGACGATCCAGGAACACCGGGGAGCTGTTTTTT
TRBJ2-3 | many | TRBD2 | TRBV28 | CASSAGLASDTQYF | TGTGCCAGCAGCGCGGGACTAGCTTCCGATACGCAGTATTTT
TRBJ1-1 | few | . | TRBV13 | CASSLGLSRNTEAFF | TGTGCCAGCAGCTTAGGCCTATCTCGGAACACTGAAGCTTTCTTT
TRBJ2-4 | . | TRBD1 | TRBV11-1 | CASSSDRVVSKNIQYF | TGTGCCAGCAGCTCGGACAGGGTGGTGTCCAAAAACATTCAGTACTTC
TRBJ2-3 | many | . | TRBV20-1 | CSANSPRSSTDTQYF | TGCAGTGCTAATTCACCTAGATCGAGCACAGATACGCAGTATTTT
TRBJ1-1 | many | . | TRBV12-3/TRBV12-4 | CASSSWTGGTEAFF | TGTGCCAGCAGTTCTTGGACCGGCGGCACTGAAGCTTTCTTT
TRBJ2-4 | . | . | TRBV20-1 | CSAARSRLAKNIQYF | TGCAGCGCTGCCCGATCTCGTCTAGCCAAAAACATTCAGTACTTC
TRBJ2-2 | few | TRBD2 | TRBV4-2 | CASSQRTSGQFANTGELFF | TGTGCCAGCAGCCAAAGGACTAGCGGGCAATTCGCGAACACCGGGGAGCTGTTTTTT
TRBJ2-2 | many | TRBD1 | TRBV20-1 | CSADRAGDGELFF | TGCAGTGCTGACAGGGCCGGGGACGGGGAGCTGTTTTTT
TRBJ2-7 | . | . | TRBV4-3 | CASSLALGSLLSEQYF | TGCGCCAGCAGCCTCGCCTTGGGATCCCTTTTGAGCGAGCAGTACTTC
TRBJ1-2 | many | . | TRBV12-3/TRBV12-4 | CASSVRLQGLGGYTF | TGTGCCAGCAGTGTCCGGCTCCAGGGACTGGGGGGCTACACCTTC
TRBJ2-1 | few | TRBD1 | TRBV18 | CASSPKGAKGNEQFF | TGTGCCAGCTCTCCCAAGGGGGCTAAAGGCAATGAGCAGTTCTTC
TRBJ2-5 | few | TRBD1 | TRBV20-1 | CSARRDSTQETQYF | TGCAGTGCTCGCCGGGACAGCACCCAAGAGACCCAGTACTTC
TRBJ2-3 | few | . | TRBV30 | CAWSVELADTQYF | TGTGCCTGGAGTGTAGAGTTGGCAGATACGCAGTATTTT
TRBJ2-1 | many | TRBD1 | TRBV6-2/TRBV6-3 | CASRQGNEQFF | TGCGCCAGCAGACAGGGTAATGAGCAGTTCTTC
TRBJ1-2 | few | . | TRBV12-3/TRBV12-4 | CASSRGTIDGYTF | TGTGCCAGCAGTCGGGGGACAATCGACGGCTACACCTTC
TRBJ1-5 | few | . | TRBV19 | CASSRTGTNSNQPQHF | TGTGCCAGTAGTCGTACCGGGACAAATAGCAATCAGCCCCAGCATTTT
TRBJ2-1 | few | . | TRBV11-2 | CASSLQRVIEQFF | TGTGCCAGCAGCTTACAACGTGTGATTGAGCAGTTCTTC
TRBJ2-3 | many | TRBD2 | TRBV7-3 | CASSFASGVTDTQYF | TGTGCCAGCAGCTTTGCTAGCGGGGTCACAGATACGCAGTATTTT
TRBJ1-6 | many | . | TRBV3-1 | CASSPRQLSYNSPLHF | TGTGCCAGCAGCCCACGACAGCTCTCCTATAATTCACCCCTCCACTTT
TRBJ2-7 | many | . | TRBV28 | CASTIPGSSYEQYF | TGTGCCAGCACCATCCCGGGGAGCTCCTACGAGCAGTACTTC
TRBJ1-2 | many | TRBD1 | TRBV4-2 | CASSRDSNNYGYTF | TGTGCCAGCAGCCGGGACAGTAACAACTATGGCTACACCTTC
TRBJ2-3 | many | . | TRBV27 | CASSLWPMRLSGTDTQYF | TGTGCCAGCAGTTTATGGCCGATGAGGCTTAGTGGCACAGATACGCAGTATTTT
TRBJ2-7 | . | . | TRBV7-7 | CASSANPGNIYEQYF | TGTGCCAGCAGCGCAAATCCCGGGAATATCTACGAGCAGTACTTC